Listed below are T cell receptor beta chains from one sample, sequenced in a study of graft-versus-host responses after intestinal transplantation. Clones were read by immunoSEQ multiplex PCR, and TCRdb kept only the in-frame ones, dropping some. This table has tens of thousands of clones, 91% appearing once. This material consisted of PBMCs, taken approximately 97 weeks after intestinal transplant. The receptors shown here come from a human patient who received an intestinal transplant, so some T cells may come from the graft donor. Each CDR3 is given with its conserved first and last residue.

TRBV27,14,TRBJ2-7,CASATGTSMYEQYF
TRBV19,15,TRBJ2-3,CASSIFLADPDTQYF
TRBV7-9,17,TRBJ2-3,CASSPVIAGGGTDTQYF
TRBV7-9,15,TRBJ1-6,CASSPLRQGRSPLHF
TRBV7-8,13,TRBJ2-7,CASSLGKKGEQYF
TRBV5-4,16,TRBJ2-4,CASSLRGALAKNIQYF
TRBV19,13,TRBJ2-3,CASSIGAADTQYF
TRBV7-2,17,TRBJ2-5,CASSLVASGGARETQYF
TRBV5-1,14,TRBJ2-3,CASSGGSSTDTQYF
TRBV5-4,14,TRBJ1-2,CASSADGLGRGYTF
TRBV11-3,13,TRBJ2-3,CASSFGTVNTQYF